The text below deals with one TCR beta chain. A read error may produce the germline difference seen at one junction end. This sample is part of a study of molecular identifiers for immune sequencing clone quantification. The germline V gene encodes CDR1 LGHNA and CDR2 YNFKEQ. This CDR3 is 13 amino acids long. TCRdb analysed the PCR reads with MiXCR anew, one entry per CDR3 protein. The table lists about 320,000 distinct CDR3 sequences, about a fifth of them singletons. The sequencing sample was made of naive CD8+ T cells from blood, with Jurkat cell RNA spiked in. Subset indicated: FACS-sorted CD8+CD4-CCR7+CD45RA+ naive T cells. This sequence was found in a human donor in good health. Some libraries in this study had Jurkat cell RNA spiked in. J is TRBJ2-3 and V is TRBV4-2, with D perhaps TRBD1 (5 bases). The CDR3 loop reads CASSPTGTDRQYF. CDR3 sequence (DNA): TGTGCCAGCAGCCCTACAGGCACAGATAGGCAGTATTTT.